These T cell receptor beta chains were read from a single sample in a study of OX40 agonist ivuxolimab in advanced cancers. The table came from immunoSEQ multiplex PCR; TCRdb's copy has only in-frame clones and leaves some out. The repertoire includes 100,000 to 150,000 clones, just under 95% of them detected once, and under 0.95% sits in the top ten. The sequenced sample was CD4+ or CD8+ T cells sorted from blood, obtained in a trial of the OX40 agonist ivuxolimab. These receptor sequences come from an adult with an advanced solid tumor such as melanoma, head and neck, liver or kidney cancer. CDR3s include the opening cysteine and the closing phenylalanine or tryptophan. The D gene is left open where the match is weak. Only part of the rows carry a size: once, few, many, or a class if the clone is expanded.

>13|TRBV7-2|-|-|TRBJ2-2
CASSLEGTGELFF
TGTGCCAGCAGCTTAGAGGGCACCGGGGAGCTGTTTTTT
>11|TRBV5-1|-|-|TRBJ2-1
CASSPDVEQFF
TGCGCCAGCAGCCCAGATGTAGAGCAGTTCTTC
>14|TRBV29-1|-|-|TRBJ2-4
CSVVPGVPKNIQYF
TGCAGCGTTGTTCCGGGGGTCCCCAAAAACATTCAGTACTTC
>13|TRBV10-3|-|-|TRBJ1-5
CATNPGYGQPQHF
TGTGCCACCAATCCCGGGTACGGTCAGCCCCAGCATTTT
>15|TRBV5-6|-|-|TRBJ1-3
CASSLKASSGNTIYF
TGTGCCAGCAGCTTAAAAGCGAGCTCTGGAAACACCATATATTTT
>14|TRBV13|TRBD1|-|TRBJ2-3
CASSSRTGVDTQYF
TGTGCCAGCAGCTCTAGGACAGGGGTGGATACGCAGTATTTT
>17|TRBV4-2|-|-|TRBJ2-2
CASTLNRAGTNTGELFF
TGTGCCAGCACCCTCAACAGGGCAGGAACGAACACCGGGGAGCTGTTTTTT
>16|TRBV28|-|-|TRBJ1-3
CASTPNRRASGNTIYF
TGTGCCAGCACCCCTAATAGGAGGGCATCTGGAAACACCATATATTTT
>12|TRBV19|-|-|TRBJ1-2
CASSNKDYGYTF
TGTGCCAGTAGTAACAAGGACTATGGCTACACCTTC
>14|TRBV15|TRBD2|once|TRBJ2-1
CATSGTSGYNEQFF
TGTGCCACCAGCGGGACTAGCGGCTACAATGAGCAGTTCTTC
>12|TRBV7-2|-|-|TRBJ2-3
CASSPPDYTQYF
TGTGCCAGCAGCCCCCCGGATTATACGCAGTATTTT
>14|TRBV9|-|-|TRBJ2-6
CASSSRLGANVLTF
TGTGCCAGCAGCTCTCGGCTTGGGGCCAACGTCCTGACTTTC
>14|TRBV7-2|-|-|TRBJ2-5
CASSLVAGGTTQYF
TGTGCCAGCAGCTTAGTAGCAGGCGGCACTACCCAGTACTTC
>16|TRBV5-4|TRBD2|-|TRBJ2-3
CASSTRLAGSTDTQYF
TGTGCCAGCAGCACCAGACTAGCGGGAAGCACAGATACGCAGTATTTT
>16|TRBV27|TRBD1|-|TRBJ1-1
CASSSAPTGGSTEAFF
TGTGCCAGCAGTTCTGCCCCGACAGGGGGGAGCACTGAAGCTTTCTTT
>15|TRBV9|-|few|TRBJ2-7
CASSVEYSDAYEQYF
TGTGCCAGCAGCGTAGAGTACTCCGATGCCTACGAGCAGTACTTC
>13|TRBV6-6|-|-|TRBJ2-6
CASNPLGANVLTF
TGTGCCAGCAACCCTCTTGGGGCCAACGTCCTGACTTTC
>15|TRBV6-5|TRBD1|-|TRBJ1-2
CASSFDREANYGYTF
TGTGCCAGCAGTTTCGACAGGGAAGCTAACTATGGCTACACCTTC
>15|TRBV19|TRBD1|once|TRBJ1-6
CASSLTGGDGSPLHF
TGTGCCAGTAGTCTGACAGGGGGTGACGGTTCACCCCTCCACTTT
>16|TRBV9|-|-|TRBJ1-4
CASSAIQGATNEKLFF
TGTGCCAGCAGCGCAATCCAGGGCGCAACTAATGAAAAACTGTTTTTT
>17|TRBV12-5|-|-|TRBJ1-2
CASGLVCGWDGSYGYTF
TGTGCTAGTGGTTTGGTTTGTGGGTGGGACGGAAGCTATGGCTACACCTTC
>15|TRBV6-5|-|-|TRBJ2-7
CASTPLGANSYEQYF
TGTGCCAGCACCCCTCTGGGGGCCAACTCCTACGAGCAGTACTTC
>18|TRBV28|TRBD2|-|TRBJ2-1
CASSLGSLAGVYHNEQFF
TGTGCCAGCAGTTTAGGGAGCCTAGCGGGAGTCTACCACAATGAGCAGTTCTTC
>13|TRBV19|-|-|TRBJ2-7
CASSMQGRDEQYF
TGTGCCAGTAGTATGCAGGGTCGGGACGAGCAGTACTTC
>14|TRBV28|-|-|TRBJ1-1
CASFRGPANTEAFF
TGTGCCAGCTTCCGGGGCCCTGCGAACACTGAAGCTTTCTTT
>12|TRBV28|-|-|TRBJ1-1
CASSRRVAEAFF
TGTGCCAGCAGTCGCCGTGTGGCTGAAGCTTTCTTT
>13|TRBV18|-|-|TRBJ2-1
CASRGAQTNEQFF
TGTGCCAGCCGGGGGGCGCAGACCAATGAGCAGTTCTTC
>15|TRBV7-3|TRBD1|once|TRBJ2-7
CASSAGQGLVYEQYF
TGTGCCAGCAGCGCGGGACAGGGGTTAGTCTACGAGCAGTACTTC
>15|TRBV10-3|-|-|TRBJ2-1
CAISVMDLRVHEQFF
TGTGCCATCAGTGTTATGGATCTGCGGGTCCATGAGCAGTTCTTC
>14|TRBV6-5|-|-|TRBJ2-1
CASSYGGSNNEQFF
TGTGCCAGCAGTTATGGGGGGTCCAACAATGAGCAGTTCTTC
>12|TRBV2|-|once|TRBJ1-5
CASRLGNQPQHF
TGTGCCAGCAGACTGGGGAATCAGCCCCAGCATTTT
>16|TRBV5-8|-|-|TRBJ2-7
CASSLSTGLIYYEQYF
TGTGCCAGCAGCTTGAGTACGGGGTTAATTTACTACGAGCAGTACTTC
>14|TRBV18|-|-|TRBJ2-7
CASSPSGSSYEQYF
TGTGCCAGCTCACCATCCGGAAGCTCCTACGAGCAGTACTTC
>15|TRBV4-3|TRBD1|-|TRBJ2-7
CASSQSTQGAYEQYF
TGCGCCAGCAGCCAAAGTACCCAGGGGGCCTACGAGCAGTACTTC
>14|TRBV6-5|TRBD1|-|TRBJ1-2
CASSRQGVNYGYTF
TGTGCCAGCAGCAGACAGGGAGTTAACTATGGCTACACCTTC
>13|TRBV29-1|-|-|TRBJ2-7
CSVATGGAYEQYF
TGCAGCGTTGCAACAGGCGGGGCGTACGAGCAGTACTTC
>15|TRBV2|-|-|TRBJ1-3
CASSDFTYSGNTIYF
TGTGCCAGCAGTGATTTCACTTACTCTGGAAACACCATATATTTT
>15|TRBV27|TRBD1|-|TRBJ1-1
CASSLVGTGNTEAFF
TGTGCCAGCAGTTTAGTCGGGACAGGGAACACTGAAGCTTTCTTT